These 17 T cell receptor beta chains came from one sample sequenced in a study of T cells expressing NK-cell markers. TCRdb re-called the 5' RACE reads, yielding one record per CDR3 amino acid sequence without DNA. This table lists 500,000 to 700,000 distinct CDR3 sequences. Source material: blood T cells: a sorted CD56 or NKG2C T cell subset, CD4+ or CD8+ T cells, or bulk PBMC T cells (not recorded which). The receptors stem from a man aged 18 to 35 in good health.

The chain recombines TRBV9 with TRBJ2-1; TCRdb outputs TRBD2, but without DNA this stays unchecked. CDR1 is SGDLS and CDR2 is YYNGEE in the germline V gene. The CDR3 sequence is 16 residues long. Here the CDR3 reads CASSGLAGSSYNEQFF.

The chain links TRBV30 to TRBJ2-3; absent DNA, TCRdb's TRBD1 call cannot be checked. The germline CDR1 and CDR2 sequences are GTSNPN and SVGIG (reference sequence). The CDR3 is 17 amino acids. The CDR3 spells CAWNHPREPPSTDTQYF.

CDR3 sequence reads: CATSDPVVPRQFF. This chain links TRBV24-1 with TRBJ2-1; checking the TCRdb D call of TRBD2 is not possible without DNA. Germline values: CDR1 KGHDR, CDR2 SFDVKD. There are 13 residues in the CDR3.

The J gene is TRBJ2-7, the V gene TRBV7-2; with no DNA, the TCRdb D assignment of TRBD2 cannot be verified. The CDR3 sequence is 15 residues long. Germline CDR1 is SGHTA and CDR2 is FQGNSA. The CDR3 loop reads CASNVLATTSYEQYF.

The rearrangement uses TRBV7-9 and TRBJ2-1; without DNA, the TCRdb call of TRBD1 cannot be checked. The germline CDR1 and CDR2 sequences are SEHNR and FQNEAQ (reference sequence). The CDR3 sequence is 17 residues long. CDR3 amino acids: CASSLISGQAFFNEQFF.

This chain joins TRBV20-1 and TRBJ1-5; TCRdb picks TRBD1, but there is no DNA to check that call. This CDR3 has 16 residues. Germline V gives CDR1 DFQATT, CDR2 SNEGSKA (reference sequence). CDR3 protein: CSASEGGNLRNQPQHF.

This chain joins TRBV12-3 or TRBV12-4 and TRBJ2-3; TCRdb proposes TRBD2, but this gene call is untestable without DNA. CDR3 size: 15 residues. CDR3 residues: CASTPGTSPADTQYF.

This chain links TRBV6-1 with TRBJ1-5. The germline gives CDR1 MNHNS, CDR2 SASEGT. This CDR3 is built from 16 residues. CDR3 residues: CASRDSLRYSNQPQHF.

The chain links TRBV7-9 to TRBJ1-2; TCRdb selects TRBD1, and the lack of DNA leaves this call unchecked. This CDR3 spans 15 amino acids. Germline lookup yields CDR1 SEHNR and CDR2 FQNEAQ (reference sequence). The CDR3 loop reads CASSFEGARSYGYTF.

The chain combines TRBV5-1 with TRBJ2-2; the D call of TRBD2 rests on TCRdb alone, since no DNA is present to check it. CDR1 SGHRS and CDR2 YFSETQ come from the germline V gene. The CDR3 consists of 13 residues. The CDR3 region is CASSPDLIGELFF.

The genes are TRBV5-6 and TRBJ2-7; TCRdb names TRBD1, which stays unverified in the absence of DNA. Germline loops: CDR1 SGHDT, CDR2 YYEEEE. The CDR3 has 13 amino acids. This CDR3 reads CASSFQGTQEQYF.

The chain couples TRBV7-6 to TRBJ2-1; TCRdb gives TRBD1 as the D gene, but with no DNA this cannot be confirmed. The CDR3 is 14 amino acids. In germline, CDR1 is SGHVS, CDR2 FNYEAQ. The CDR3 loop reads CASSLRTGTDEQFF.

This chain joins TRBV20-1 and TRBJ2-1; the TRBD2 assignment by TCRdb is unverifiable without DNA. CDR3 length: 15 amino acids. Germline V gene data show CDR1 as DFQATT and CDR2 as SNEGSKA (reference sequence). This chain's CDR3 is CSASGLAGDRNEQFF.

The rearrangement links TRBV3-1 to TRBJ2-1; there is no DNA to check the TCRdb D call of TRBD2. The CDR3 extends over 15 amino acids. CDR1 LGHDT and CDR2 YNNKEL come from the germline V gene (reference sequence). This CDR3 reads CASSHRNFSYNEQFF.

The CDR3 here is CASSPRQVTNTGELFF. The genes are TRBV12-3 or TRBV12-4 and TRBJ2-2; TCRdb returns TRBD1, unconfirmable since there is no DNA. The CDR3 spans 16 residues.

CDR3 region: CASSYQLAGAIPYNEQFF. The rearrangement joins TRBV5-1 to TRBJ2-1; there is no DNA to check the TCRdb D call of TRBD1. The CDR3 has 18 residues. Germline V gene data show CDR1 as SGHRS and CDR2 as YFSETQ.

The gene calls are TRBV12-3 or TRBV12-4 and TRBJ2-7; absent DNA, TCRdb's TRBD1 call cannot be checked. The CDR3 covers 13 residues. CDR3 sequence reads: CASSPDRGNEQYF.